The present entry profiles one T cell receptor beta chain with its context. Which antigen it targets is not known. Base qualities are not at hand, and no much larger clone is one base apart. This record comes from a study of blood T cell repertoires in COVID-19 (dated by TCRdb to 2020 to 2022). Study-level background: The collaborator samples originated in the United States, Italy and Spain and spanned the acute and convalescent phases of COVID-19. The material from the prospective study consisted of cDNA or gDNA derived from T cells, B-cell-depleted T cells, or PBMCs. The dataset comprised deeply sampled blood TCRbeta repertoires from subjects exposed to, actively infected with, or recovered from COVID-19. The repertoires were made available in a free public database intended to serve as a resource for research on the immune response to SARS-CoV-2. The samples were drawn from two sources: the first 160 participants of the ongoing ImmuneRACE study, and 1,200 or so subjects contributed by 6 global collaborators. The sample metadata nearly always contained a de-identified subject ID, COVID-19 status, age in years and sex. Where available, HLA class I and class II types were taken from metadata supplied by the sample provider and were not determined by assay-based typing. The paper's findings and limits, for the study overall: Clinical and demographic metadata were provided uncurated, with the amount varying by source and participant.

The germline V gene gives CDR1 as MNHEY and CDR2 as SVGAGI. V and J lose 5 bases and 3 bases, and a span of 13 bases separates them. Counted from cysteine to phenylalanine, this CDR3 has 14 amino acids. CDR3 DNA only is kept here, 42 bases in frame from base 1. A second Seattle source provided samples from volunteer blood donors who had recovered from COVID-19. The collaborating institutions used their own protocols to collect whole blood in K2EDTA tubes. For TCRbeta analysis, collaborators shipped samples as frozen whole blood, isolated PBMCs, or DNA extracted from either of those sample types. TCRbeta CDR3 regions were amplified from genomic DNA by means of the immunoSEQ Assay, a bias-controlled multiplex PCR. The paper's processing steps were these. The number of nucleated cells in each sample was estimated from the amplification of reference gene primers within the assay. To quantify the absolute abundance of each unique TCRbeta CDR3 rearrangement, sequence reads were collapsed and filtered. For each sample, productive Simpson clonality was calculated as the square root of Simpson's diversity index across productive rearrangements. Not all clones reach the TCRdb copy of this immuneACCESS table, which keeps in-frame sequences only. Checked studies attribute under half of the gap to unresolved V genes and leave the rest unexplained. From that table come the V and J calls and clone size; the DNA was used to work out D and trimming. Within this sample are about 250,000 clones, with 86% of them counted one time only. The ten largest clonotypes hold 1.5% to 2% of the sample.

Recombination connected TRBV6-5 to TRBJ1-1; no D segment can be confidently identified. Sequenced material: peripheral blood. The sequence came from a woman in her sixties who had recovered from COVID-19. The CDR3 has the sequence CASSKQPMYTEAFF. The DNA sequence is as follows: TGTGCCAGCAGTAAACAACCGATGTACACTGAAGCTTTCTTT.